This T cell receptor beta chain derives from a study of blood T cell repertoires in COVID-19. CDR1 is SNHLY and CDR2 is FYNNEI in the germline V gene. There are 15 residues in the CDR3. The J segment lost 7 bases and the V segment lost 6 bases, leaving 9 bases of the junction unmatched. Profiled with immunoSEQ multiplex PCR; TCRdb holds only in-frame clones, not every one. The sample comprises more than 150,000 clones, 82% of which are singletons, and roughly 12% rests with the top ten. This clonotype originated in a man aged 40-50 years who had recovered from COVID-19. The sample was PBMCs or T cells enriched from blood (not recorded which). The rearrangement links TRBV2 to TRBJ2-1; TRBD2 aligns across 10 bases. CDR3 protein: CASRAGTSAYNEQFF. The CDR3 DNA reads as TGTGCCAGCAGGGCCGGGACTAGCGCTTATAATGAGCAGTTCTTC.